This T cell receptor beta chain was profiled in a study of cytomegalovirus exposure and HLA in healthy donors. General study points: CMV serostatus alone was available as immune exposure information. The authors later found TCR association rates varying by HLA locus, with DRB1 most and HLA-C fewest.

PCR employed 60 Vbeta and 13 Jbeta primers. The table came from immunoSEQ multiplex PCR; TCRdb's copy has only in-frame clones and leaves some out. The sample holds under 200,000 clones, roughly 85% seen once. The CDR3 is made up of 15 amino acids. This clone was picked up a small number of times. Its antigen is currently unknown. The chain joins TRBV21-1 to TRBJ2-7; the table calls TRBD2, which could not be checked here. TRBV21-1 is termed a pseudogene. Sequenced input: PBMCs. The receptor comes from a woman between 35 and 50 years old in good health and CMV-seronegative. The chain's CDR3 is CASSKPGLAGSEQYF. In DNA, the CDR3 is TGTGCCAGCAGCAAGCCCGGACTAGCGGGAAGCGAGCAGTACTTC.